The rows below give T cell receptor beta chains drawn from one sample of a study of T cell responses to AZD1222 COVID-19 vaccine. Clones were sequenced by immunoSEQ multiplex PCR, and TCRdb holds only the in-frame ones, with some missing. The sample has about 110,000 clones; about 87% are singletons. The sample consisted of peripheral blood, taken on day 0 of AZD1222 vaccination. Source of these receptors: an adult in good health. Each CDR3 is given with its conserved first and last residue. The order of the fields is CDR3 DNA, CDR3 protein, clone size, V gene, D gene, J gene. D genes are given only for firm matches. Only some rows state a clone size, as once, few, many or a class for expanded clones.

TGTGCCAGTAGTGTCTCGTCACAGGGGACGGTGGCTTTCTTT | CASSVSSQGTVAFF | few | TRBV19 | TRBD1 | TRBJ1-1
TGCAGCGTTGAAGTCGGGACGTCAGATACGCAGTATTTT | CSVEVGTSDTQYF | NA | TRBV29-1 | NA | TRBJ2-3
TGTGCCAGCAGCCCGACTAGCGGGTATTACAATGAGCAGTTCTTC | CASSPTSGYYNEQFF | few | TRBV7-6 | TRBD2 | TRBJ2-1
TGTGCCAGCAGCTTGGGACAGGGGGAGCAGTACTTC | CASSLGQGEQYF | NA | TRBV5-4 | TRBD1 | TRBJ2-7
TGCGCCAGCAGCCTGTCCCCGGCAGGCCTCGAGCAGTACTTC | CASSLSPAGLEQYF | NA | TRBV5-1 | NA | TRBJ2-7
TGTGCCAGCAGTGCTCTAGCGGGAGTAGGTAATGAGCAGTTCTTC | CASSALAGVGNEQFF | NA | TRBV27 | TRBD2 | TRBJ2-1
TGTGCCAGCAGCTTAGAGGGTCGGGGCTACACCTTC | CASSLEGRGYTF | few | TRBV11-1 | NA | TRBJ1-2
TGCAGCGGGGACAGGGAGCTGAACACTGAAGCTTTCTTT | CSGDRELNTEAFF | NA | TRBV29-1 | TRBD1 | TRBJ1-1
TGTGCCAGCAGCGTAGGGGACCTGTTCGAGCAGTACTTC | CASSVGDLFEQYF | NA | TRBV9 | NA | TRBJ2-7
TGTGCCAGCTCACCACCGATTAGCGGGAGGGCCAGCGCAGATACGCAGTATTTT | CASSPPISGRASADTQYF | NA | TRBV18 | TRBD2 | TRBJ2-3
TGTGCCAGCAGCCTCAACCTCATCAGGGGAAGCGGAAACACCATATATTTT | CASSLNLIRGSGNTIYF | NA | TRBV3-1/TRBV3-2 | NA | TRBJ1-3
TGTGCCAGCTCACCACCAGGGAACAGAGGGAACGAAAAACTGTTTTTT | CASSPPGNRGNEKLFF | NA | TRBV18 | NA | TRBJ1-4
TGTGCCAGCAGCCAGGCCCGGGACTCCCCTGGCTATGGCTACACCTTC | CASSQARDSPGYGYTF | few | TRBV4-2 | NA | TRBJ1-2
TGTGCCAGCAGCTTGTTGGGGCCGGGCAATCAGCCCCAGCATTTT | CASSLLGPGNQPQHF | NA | TRBV5-6 | NA | TRBJ1-5
TGTGCCAGTAGTCCGACCCAGGGGAGCGGCTATGGCTACACCTTC | CASSPTQGSGYGYTF | NA | TRBV19 | NA | TRBJ1-2
TGCGCCAGCAGTGCAGAAATGAACACTGAAGCTTTCTTT | CASSAEMNTEAFF | NA | TRBV5-1 | NA | TRBJ1-1
TGTGCCAGTAGTCCTTTAAGGGGACAGGGGAACACTGAAGCTTTCTTT | CASSPLRGQGNTEAFF | NA | TRBV19 | TRBD1 | TRBJ1-1
TGTGCCAGCAGTGACTCAGACAGGGATAAAAACATTCAGTACTTC | CASSDSDRDKNIQYF | NA | TRBV6-4 | TRBD1 | TRBJ2-4
TGCGCCAGCAGCTTGCTAGCGGGAGACACAGATACGCAGTATTTT | CASSLLAGDTDTQYF | NA | TRBV5-1 | TRBD2 | TRBJ2-3
TGTGCCAGCAGTTACCTGGGACAGGGGAGGGGCACTGAAGCTTTCTTT | CASSYLGQGRGTEAFF | NA | TRBV6-5 | TRBD1 | TRBJ1-1
TGTGCCAGCAGCCAAGATAAGTATCCAGTCATTTTTCAAGAGACCCAGTACTTC | CASSQDKYPVIFQETQYF | NA | TRBV14 | NA | TRBJ2-5
TGTGCCAGCAGCTTAGGGACACCGAATTCACCCCTCCACTTT | CASSLGTPNSPLHF | NA | TRBV5-6 | NA | TRBJ1-6
TGTGCCAGCAGCATTCGGGACTCCGCACCGCATGGCTACACCTTC | CASSIRDSAPHGYTF | NA | TRBV5-4 | NA | TRBJ1-2
TGTGCCATCAGTGAGGGGGCCGGGGTAGACGATCAGCCCCAGCATTTT | CAISEGAGVDDQPQHF | few | TRBV10-3 | NA | TRBJ1-5
TGCAGCGTTGATTACGGACCTAACTATGGCTACACCTTC | CSVDYGPNYGYTF | NA | TRBV29-1 | NA | TRBJ1-2
TGTGCCAGCAGTGAAGGCCTAAATCAGCCCCAGCATTTT | CASSEGLNQPQHF | NA | TRBV2 | NA | TRBJ1-5
TGTGCCAGCAGCACCCTGGAGTCCCTGAGGGGGACCCAGTACTTC | CASSTLESLRGTQYF | NA | TRBV7-6 | NA | TRBJ2-5
TGTGCCAGCAGCTTGGACGGGGAAGGGACTGAAGCTTTCTTT | CASSLDGEGTEAFF | once | TRBV5-4 | NA | TRBJ1-1
TGTGCCAGCAGCCGACAGAAGAATCAGCCCCAGCATTTT | CASSRQKNQPQHF | few | TRBV3-1/TRBV3-2 | NA | TRBJ1-5